One sample yielded the 30 T cell receptor beta chains listed below, sequenced in a study of identical twins. Each CDR3 protein gets one entry after TCRdb re-called the 5' RACE reads with MiXCR. This sample has 250,000 or so distinct CDR3 sequences, with around 8.8% found just once. These data were likewise used in another study, on yellow fever vaccine responses in identical twins.

The sequenced material came from CD8+ T cells sorted from blood. The origin of the receptors is a woman under 30 in good health.

The gene calls are TRBV30 and TRBJ2-5; D perhaps matches TRBD1 (6 bases). Germline lookup yields CDR1 GTSNPN and CDR2 SVGIG (reference sequence). The CDR3 runs 14 residues. Trimming removed 2 bases from V and 2 bases from J, with 12 bases in between. In DNA, the CDR3 is TGTGCCTGGAGTCCCGGACAGCCTCAAGAGACCCAGTACTTC. As protein: CAWSPGQPQETQYF. Variable domain in full (rest from reference TRBV30 and TRBJ2-5): SQTIHQWPATLVQPVGSPLSLECTVEGTSNPNLYWYRQAAGRGLQLLFYSVGIGQISSEVPQNLSASRPQDRQFILSSKKLLLSDSGFYLCAWSPGQPQETQYFGPGTRLLVL.

This clonotype was recorded many times. The CDR3 DNA is TGTGCCAGCAGTTTTGACAAGTACAATGAGCAGTTCTTC. This translates into CASSFDKYNEQFF. The chain joins TRBV6-2 or TRBV6-3 to TRBJ2-1; D gene uncertain. The CDR3 is made up of 13 amino acids. The germline gives CDR1 MNHEY, CDR2 SVGEGT. Between the trimmed V and J ends, which lost 4 bases and 4 bases, there was a span of 8 bases.

This clonotype was picked up many times. The chain employs TRBV9 and TRBJ2-1; the match to TRBD2 covers 13 bases. The CDR3 has 15 residues. Trimming cost V 7 bases and J 8 bases; bases outside gene matches: 9. The germline gives CDR1 SGDLS, CDR2 YYNGEE. The CDR3 sequence is CASAGLAGERHEQFF. The CDR3 bases are TGTGCCAGCGCCGGACTAGCGGGAGAAAGGCATGAGCAGTTCTTC.

Details on this clonotype: At one end, the junction sequence differs from germline, possibly due to a read error. The V call is TRBV27, the J call TRBJ2-7, with 10 bases lining up with TRBD2. The CDR3 runs 15 residues. Germline CDR1 and CDR2: MNHEY and SMNVEV (reference sequence). As DNA, the CDR3 is TGTGCCAGCAGTCTATCTAGCGGGGGCGGGTACGAGCAGTACTTC. Residues: CASSLSSGGGYEQYF.

The chain links TRBV27 to TRBJ2-3, with 11 bases lining up with TRBD2. CDR3 size: 15 residues. After removal of 10 bases from V and 4 bases from J, the junction contained 10 bases not matched to a gene. CDR1 and CDR2 from the germline V gene are MNHEY and SMNVEV (reference sequence). CDR3 protein: CATDRVAGGSDTQYF. In DNA form, the CDR3 reads TGTGCCACCGATCGGGTAGCGGGAGGGTCAGATACGCAGTATTTT.

This clonotype came up a few times. The chain uses TRBV6-2 or TRBV6-3 and TRBJ2-7; D gene ambiguous. The CDR3 has 12 amino acids. The V and J ends lost 6 bases and 7 bases respectively, with 13 bases between them. From germline, CDR1 is MNHEY and CDR2 SVGEGT. CDR3 amino acids: CASSNHALEQYF. The CDR3, as DNA: TGTGCCAGCAGCAACCACGCTTTGGAGCAGTACTTC.

V and J are TRBV7-8 and TRBJ2-7, with a possible D match to TRBD1 (7 bases). The V gene lost 7 bases and the J gene lost 1 base, with 17 bases spanning the gap. The length of the CDR3 is 15 residues. Germline CDR1 is SGHVS and CDR2 is FQNEAQ. CDR3 in DNA: TGTGCCAGCAACCCCTCAGGGGGGCAATCCTACGAGCAGTACTTC. It translates to CASNPSGGQSYEQYF.

This clonotype turned up a few times. The genes are TRBV6-5 and TRBJ2-2, with D possibly matching TRBD2 (6 bases). The V gene lost 11 bases and the J gene lost 3 bases, with 10 bases spanning the gap. The germline V gene encodes CDR1 MNHEY and CDR2 SVGAGI. The length of the CDR3 is 12 residues. This chain's CDR3 is CAVSGYTGELFF. CDR3 DNA: TGTGCCGTTAGCGGATACACCGGGGAGCTGTTTTTT.

This chain uses TRBV11-2 with TRBJ2-3, with a possible D match to TRBD2 (7 bases). CDR1 is SGHAT, CDR2 FQNNGV, per germline. V dropped 2 bases and J dropped 1 base, with 13 bases sitting between them. This CDR3 has 16 residues. In DNA, the CDR3 is TGTGCCAGCAGCTTACCGGGGGGCGTCGGCACAGATACGCAGTATTTT. This gives the protein CASSLPGGVGTDTQYF.

The chain joins TRBV20-1 to TRBJ2-1; TRBD2 matches at 14 bases. V was pared by 3 bases and J by 9 bases, with 7 bases of the junction left unmatched. CDR3 length: 15 residues. Germline V gene sequence: CDR1 DFQATT, CDR2 SNEGSKA (reference sequence). As DNA, the CDR3 is TGCAGTGCTAGTAGGACTAGCGGGAGGTCCATTGAGCAGTTCTTC. Its protein product is CSASRTSGRSIEQFF.

There are many counts of this clonotype. The chain has TRBV4-3 and TRBJ2-2; 9 bases map to TRBD2. Germline CDR1 is LGHNA and CDR2 is YSLEER. There are 16 residues in the CDR3. V lost 0 bases and J lost 6; bases outside the gene matches: 5. The CDR3 region is CASSQDPSGIAGELFF. Written as DNA, the CDR3 is TGCGCCAGCAGCCAAGACCCTAGCGGGATTGCCGGGGAGCTGTTTTTT.

The genes are TRBV18 and TRBJ2-5; 10 bases agree with TRBD2. V was clipped by 6 bases and J by 3 bases; unmatched bases: 1. This CDR3 spans 13 amino acids. The germline V gene encodes CDR1 KGHSH and CDR2 LQKENI. The CDR3 reads CASSGTSEETQYF. The CDR3 DNA reads as TGTGCCAGCTCCGGGACTAGCGAAGAGACCCAGTACTTC.

This clonotype was seen more than once but under ten times. The V call is TRBV2, the J call TRBJ2-1, with D maybe TRBD2 (6 bases). CDR1 is SNHLY, CDR2 FYNNEI, per germline. Trimming cost V 4 bases and J 0 bases, with 16 bases left between them. The CDR3 runs to 17 residues. The chain's CDR3 is CASSAVRDSSSYNEQFF. The CDR3 nucleotides are TGTGCCAGCAGTGCCGTCCGGGACTCGAGCTCCTACAATGAGCAGTTCTTC.

This clonotype was detected many times. V and J are TRBV29-1 and TRBJ2-1; 10 bases line up with TRBD2. Germline lookup yields CDR1 SQVTM and CDR2 ANQGSEA. The CDR3 has 17 residues. Losses at the gene ends were 7 bases for V and 4 bases for J; bases not matched to a gene: 16. This CDR3 reads CSALPRPTSGHYNEQFF. DNA of the CDR3: TGCAGCGCCCTTCCCCGCCCGACTAGCGGGCATTACAATGAGCAGTTCTTC.

The V call is TRBV5-5, the J call TRBJ2-2, with D tentatively TRBD2 (5 bases). Trimming removed 5 bases from V and 6 bases from J, with 14 bases in between. The CDR3 has 14 amino acids. Per germline, CDR1 SGHKS and CDR2 YYEKEE (reference sequence). In nucleotides, the CDR3 is TGTGCCAGCAGACACGGCGAGGGTTCCGGGGAGCTGTTTTTT. This sequence encodes CASRHGEGSGELFF.

The rearrangement joins TRBV7-9 to TRBJ2-7; 8 bases map to TRBD1. This CDR3 spans 15 amino acids. Germline V gene data show CDR1 as SEHNR and CDR2 as FQNEAQ (reference sequence). Trimming took 5 bases from V and 3 from J; bases not matched to a gene: 9. In DNA form, the CDR3 reads TGTGCCAGCAGCCCGGCGGGACAGGTGATCTACGAGCAGTACTTC. Translating it yields CASSPAGQVIYEQYF.

This clonotype was observed many times. The chain couples TRBV3-1 to TRBJ1-1; perhaps TRBD1 as D (6 bases). CDR1 is LGHDT and CDR2 is YNNKEL in the germline V gene (reference sequence). CDR3 length: 15 residues. V was trimmed by 0 bases and J by 1 base, leaving 9 bases between them. The chain's CDR3 is CASSQDPTGNTEAFF. The CDR3, as DNA: TGTGCCAGCAGCCAAGACCCGACAGGGAACACTGAAGCTTTCTTT.

This rearrangement joins TRBV20-1 to TRBJ2-3; 10 positions agree with TRBD2. The CDR3 has 15 amino acids. With V trimmed by 3 bases and J by 2 bases, 5 bases remained unmatched. Germline CDR1 and CDR2: DFQATT and SNEGSKA (reference sequence). The CDR3 sequence is CSASKRGGDTDTQYF. Written as DNA, the CDR3 is TGCAGTGCTAGTAAGCGGGGGGGCGACACAGATACGCAGTATTTT.

The chain is built from TRBV12-5 and TRBJ2-4; D gene uncertain. The CDR3 sequence is 19 residues long. Germline V lookup: CDR1 LGHNT, CDR2 FRNRAP. V was pared by 0 bases and J by 0 bases, with 18 bases between. CDR3 region: CASGLVLCDFLLAKNIQYF. Written as DNA, the CDR3 is TGTGCTAGTGGTTTGGTACTATGCGACTTCCTTCTAGCCAAAAACATTCAGTACTTC.

The V and J genes are TRBV27 and TRBJ1-2, with D possibly matching TRBD1 (6 bases). The CDR3 sequence is 14 residues long. Trimming pared 3 bases from V and 2 bases from J, leaving 10 bases between. CDR1 and CDR2 (germline): MNHEY, SMNVEV (reference sequence). CDR3 DNA sequence: TGTGCCAGCAGTTTCGGTCAGGGGAACTATGGCTACACCTTC. This translates into CASSFGQGNYGYTF.

This clonotype showed up just a few times. Here the CDR3 reads CATQRGLAGEYGTDTQYF. In nucleotides, the CDR3 is TGTGCCACCCAACGTGGACTAGCGGGAGAGTACGGCACAGATACGCAGTATTTT. V and J are TRBV6-2 or TRBV6-3 and TRBJ2-3, with 13 bases aligning to TRBD2. V was pared by 10 bases and J by 1 base, with 14 bases of the junction left unmatched. CDR1 is MNHEY and CDR2 is SVGEGT in the germline V gene. This CDR3 comprises 18 residues.

The rearrangement uses TRBV4-2 and TRBJ2-3; TRBD2 is a possible D gene (5 bases). The length of the CDR3 is 15 residues. From germline, CDR1 is LGHNA and CDR2 YNFKEQ. V shed 0 bases and J shed 4 bases, with 11 bases lying between them. DNA of the CDR3: TGTGCCAGCAGCCAAGACTGGCTAGCCGCAGATACGCAGTATTTT. Translated: CASSQDWLAADTQYF.

This sequence joins TRBV5-5 and TRBJ1-5, with TRBD1 matching 9 bases. CDR1 is SGHKS and CDR2 is YYEKEE in the germline V gene (reference sequence). V lost 4 bases, J lost 4 bases, and 6 bases stayed unmatched. The CDR3 totals 15 residues. The DNA for the CDR3 is TGTGCCAGCAGCCAGCGGGACAGGGAGAATCAGCCCCAGCATTTT. Its protein is CASSQRDRENQPQHF.

V and J are TRBV13 and TRBJ2-7; D is ambiguous. The CDR3 runs to 14 residues. CDR1 is PRHDT, CDR2 FYEKMQ, per germline (reference sequence). V lost 3 bases, J lost 2 bases, and 11 bases lay in between. The CDR3 spells CASSFRAATYEQYF. CDR3 DNA sequence: TGTGCCAGCAGCTTCCGGGCAGCAACCTACGAGCAGTACTTC.

This clonotype has just a few counts. This CDR3 reads CASSSSLEPSYEQYF. CDR3 coding DNA: TGTGCCAGCAGCTCGTCCCTGGAACCCTCCTACGAGCAGTACTTC. The chain joins TRBV7-9 to TRBJ2-7; D is unclear. CDR1 and CDR2 from the germline V gene are SEHNR and FQNEAQ (reference sequence). V lost 4 bases to trimming and J lost 0 bases, with 13 bases between them. The CDR3 extends over 15 amino acids.

The chain is built from TRBV2 and TRBJ2-3; D perhaps matches TRBD2 (6 bases). The germline gives CDR1 SNHLY, CDR2 FYNNEI. CDR3 length: 13 amino acids. In nucleotides, the CDR3 is TGTGGTAAGCGGCGGGAAAGCACAGATACGCAGTATTTT. Translated, it gives CGKRRESTDTQYF. The variable domain in full, completed from reference TRBV2 and TRBJ2-3, reads EPEVTQTPSHQVTQMGQEVILRCVPISNHLYFYWYRQILGQKVEFLVSFYNNEISEKSEIFDDQFSVERPDGSNFTLKIRSTKLEDSAMYFCGKRRESTDTQYFGPGTRLTVL.

This sequence joins TRBV6-1 and TRBJ2-7; D is undetermined. The CDR3 sequence is 15 residues long. V shed 8 bases and J shed 3 bases, with 20 bases lying between them. Germline loops: CDR1 MNHNS, CDR2 SASEGT. The CDR3 nucleotides read TGTGCCAGCGCCCCGGACGAGGACGGATTCTACGAGCAGTACTTC. Translated: CASAPDEDGFYEQYF.

This clonotype was detected only a few times. The V call is TRBV20-1, the J call TRBJ2-7; D may correspond to TRBD1 or TRBD2 (6 bases each). Germline V lookup: CDR1 DFQATT, CDR2 SNEGSKA (reference sequence). Trimming cost V 0 bases and J 2 bases, with 8 bases left between them. The CDR3 is 13 residues long. The CDR3 spells CSAREEGAYEQYF. For the CDR3, the DNA is TGCAGTGCTAGAGAGGAGGGGGCCTACGAGCAGTACTTC.

This clonotype was seen ten or more times. The rearrangement joins TRBV20-1 to TRBJ1-2, with 7 nucleotides matching TRBD1. This CDR3 has 13 amino acids. Germline-derived CDR1 and CDR2 are DFQATT and SNEGSKA (reference sequence). Trimming took 3 bases from V and 4 from J; bases not matched to a gene: 5. The CDR3 DNA reads as TGCAGTGCTAGTCACAGGGGCGGCTATGGCTACACCTTC. Its protein is CSASHRGGYGYTF.

In this sample, this clonotype turned up many times. This chain links TRBV12-3 or TRBV12-4 with TRBJ1-4; weak D call: TRBD1 (6 bases). The CDR3 has 15 amino acids. V lost 1 base to trimming and J lost 8 bases, with 14 bases between them. The CDR3 loop is CASSLGAGVREKLFF. The CDR3 DNA sequence: TGTGCCAGCAGTTTAGGTGCAGGGGTCAGAGAAAAACTGTTTTTT.